The 19 T cell receptor beta chains below were found in one sample sequenced in a study of T cell changes during pregnancy in multiple sclerosis. Repertoires were generated with immunoSEQ multiplex PCR, while TCRdb's copy carries only in-frame clones and drops some. Among around 50,000 clones listed, about 92% were seen once. The starting material was CD4+ T cells from peripheral blood mononuclear cells, obtained after pregnancy. All receptors come from a female donor in good health, enrolled as a control in a pregnancy study.

The chain has TRBV19 and TRBJ2-7; tentatively, D is TRBD1 (5 bases). V was trimmed by 3 bases and J by 8 bases, leaving 14 bases between them. Per the germline V gene, CDR1 is LNHDA and CDR2 is SQIVND (reference sequence). The CDR3 extends over 13 amino acids. CDR3 region: CASSISSRAKQYF. Written as DNA, the CDR3 is TGTGCCAGTAGTATTTCTTCCAGGGCGAAGCAGTACTTC.

The CDR3 protein is CASRRQGGGETQYF. The CDR3 DNA is TGTGCCAGCAGACGCCAGGGGGGCGGAGAGACCCAGTACTTC. The chain uses TRBV6-5 and TRBJ2-5, with D possibly matching TRBD1 (7 bases). The CDR3 has 14 amino acids. Trimming cost V 6 bases and J 4 bases, with 15 bases left between them. Germline V CDR1 and CDR2: MNHEY, SVGAGI.

CDR3 nucleotides: TGTGCCAGCAGCCCGCGGGACAGGGGCTACAATGAGCAGTTCTTC. Amino acid sequence: CASSPRDRGYNEQFF. The chain joins TRBV7-2 to TRBJ2-1; 10 bases align to TRBD1. The CDR3 sequence is 15 residues long. Looked up from germline, CDR1 is SGHTA and CDR2 is FQGNSA. V trimming: 5 bases; J trimming: 3 bases; junction bases outside the gene matches: 4.

The sample holds one count of this clone. The V and J genes are TRBV7-2 and TRBJ2-7, with 10 bases that match TRBD1. CDR1 is SGHTA and CDR2 is FQGNSA in the germline V gene. This CDR3 is built from 14 residues. With 1 base clipped from V and 6 bases from J, the junction kept 3 bases outside the gene matches. CDR3 residues: CASSLGGQGTEQYF. The CDR3 DNA follows: TGTGCCAGCAGCTTAGGGGGACAGGGGACCGAGCAGTACTTC.

The genes are TRBV11-2 and TRBJ1-2; D remains unclear. Per germline, CDR1 SGHAT and CDR2 FQNNGV. Trimming removed 0 bases from V and 6 bases from J, with 20 bases in between. This CDR3 is built from 17 residues. The CDR3 nucleotides are TGTGCCAGCAGCTTAGATCTCACCTCGTGGCGGCGCGATGGCTACACCTTC. Protein: CASSLDLTSWRRDGYTF.

CDR3: CATGYRGRGEKLFF. The CDR3 DNA is TGTGCCACCGGATACAGGGGGCGAGGTGAAAAACTGTTTTTT. The chain combines TRBV27 with TRBJ1-4; 9 positions agree with TRBD1. The CDR3 has 14 residues. Germline V CDR1 and CDR2: MNHEY, SMNVEV (reference sequence). V lost 10 bases, J lost 7 bases, and 10 bases stayed unmatched.

The sample holds a few counts of this clone. The chain employs TRBV4-3 and TRBJ1-1; no clear D gene. Germline V lookup: CDR1 LGHNA, CDR2 YSLEER. The CDR3 is 13 amino acids. With 4 bases removed from V and 0 bases from J, the gap between germline ends came to 6 bases. As DNA, the CDR3 is TGCGCCAGCAGCCGTCAGATGAACACTGAAGCTTTCTTT. As protein: CASSRQMNTEAFF.

V and J are TRBV2 and TRBJ1-2; TRBD1 aligns across 7 bases. The length of the CDR3 is 11 residues. Trimming took 6 bases from V and 8 from J; bases not matched to a gene: 3. Germline V gives CDR1 SNHLY, CDR2 FYNNEI. The CDR3 is CASRQGRGYTF. CDR3 DNA: TGTGCCAGCAGACAGGGGCGAGGCTACACCTTC.

The chain joins TRBV10-2 to TRBJ1-2, with D tentatively TRBD1 (6 bases). The length of the CDR3 is 12 residues. Between the trimmed V and J ends, which lost 6 bases and 7 bases, there was a span of 12 bases. The germline V gene encodes CDR1 WSHSY and CDR2 SAAADI. CDR3 nucleotide sequence: TGCGCCAGCAGCGGACAGATCGGTGGCTACACCTTC. Translation: CASSGQIGGYTF.

The chain links TRBV7-9 to TRBJ2-1; D remains unclear. CDR3 length: 11 residues. The V gene's germline CDR1 is SEHNR and CDR2 FQNEAQ (reference sequence). V was shortened by 2 bases and J by 13 bases, with 9 bases between the two germline ends. The CDR3 loop is CASSLFPHQFF. CDR3 nucleotides: TGTGCCAGCAGCTTATTCCCCCATCAGTTCTTC.

This chain connects TRBV5-1 to TRBJ1-2; D might be TRBD1 (6 bases). Trimming stripped 3 bases from V and 0 bases from J, with 12 bases between. This CDR3 has 15 amino acids. Germline values: CDR1 SGHRS, CDR2 YFSETQ. The DNA for the CDR3 is TGCGCCAGCAGCTCCCCCGAGGGGGCTAACTATGGCTACACCTTC. It codes for CASSSPEGANYGYTF.

This clone is a singleton in its sample. The chain employs TRBV6-1 and TRBJ1-2; 8 positions match TRBD1. The CDR3 covers 16 residues. CDR1 and CDR2 from the germline V gene are MNHNS and SASEGT. Germline trimming cut 2 bases from V and 0 bases from J; bases unmatched to any gene: 5. The CDR3 loop reads CASSEIGQGANYGYTF. The CDR3 DNA follows: TGTGCCAGCAGTGAAATAGGACAGGGTGCTAACTATGGCTACACCTTC.

This chain joins TRBV4-3 and TRBJ2-7; TRBD1 matches at 10 bases. Germline values: CDR1 LGHNA, CDR2 YSLEER. V lost 3 bases to trimming and J lost 3 bases; unmatched junction nucleotides: 5. CDR3 length: 15 residues. The DNA for the CDR3 is TGCGCCAGCAGCCAGGGACAGGGGTACCACTACGAGCAGTACTTC. It encodes CASSQGQGYHYEQYF.

The chain recombines TRBV7-6 with TRBJ1-5, with 7 nucleotides matching TRBD1. This CDR3 has 14 amino acids. The V gene end was trimmed by 5 bases and the J gene end by 3 bases; junction bases not matched to a gene: 4. Germline CDR1 SGHVS, CDR2 FNYEAQ. The CDR3 spells CASSRRGANQPQHF. CDR3 nucleotide sequence: TGTGCCAGCAGCCGCAGGGGGGCCAATCAGCCCCAGCATTTT.

This clone came up once. The chain recombines TRBV6-5 with TRBJ2-3, with 8 nucleotides matching TRBD1. CDR3 length: 15 residues. CDR1 MNHEY and CDR2 SVGAGI come from the germline V gene. After removal of 5 bases from V and 2 bases from J, the junction contained 6 bases not matched to a gene. CDR3 coding DNA: TGTGCCAGCAGTCTCCGGGACAGGCCCACAGATACGCAGTATTTT. This sequence encodes CASSLRDRPTDTQYF.

This sequence joins TRBV5-1 and TRBJ2-2; D might be TRBD1 (6 bases). Germline values: CDR1 SGHRS, CDR2 YFSETQ. The V and J ends lost 3 bases and 2 bases respectively, with 8 bases between them. This CDR3 is built from 14 residues. The CDR3 spells CASSWTANTGELFF. DNA for the CDR3: TGCGCCAGCAGCTGGACAGCCAACACCGGGGAGCTGTTTTTT.

This clone was detected only a few times. The chain couples TRBV19 to TRBJ2-3; maybe TRBD2 (5 bases). There are 15 residues in the CDR3. Germline V gene lookup returns CDR1 LNHDA and CDR2 SQIVND (reference sequence). The V end was cut by 5 bases, the J end by 6 bases, with 18 bases between. The CDR3 DNA is TGTGCCAGTAGTGATCAGACCTCGGGGATTGATACGCAGTATTTT. Residues: CASSDQTSGIDTQYF.

The chain is built from TRBV5-8 and TRBJ2-3; 7 nucleotides agree with TRBD2. CDR3 length: 17 amino acids. CDR1 and CDR2 from the germline V gene are SGHTS and YDEGEE. The V and J ends lost 4 bases and 0 bases, in that order; junction bases with no gene match: 11. In DNA, the CDR3 is TGTGCCAGCAGCCCCGCCTTGGCGGGGGTTAGCACAGATACGCAGTATTTT. Residues: CASSPALAGVSTDTQYF.

CDR3 in amino acids: CASSPMRGEAFF. CDR3 DNA sequence: TGCGCCAGCAGCCCCATGAGAGGTGAAGCTTTCTTT. V and J are TRBV4-3 and TRBJ1-1; D not certain. CDR1 and CDR2 from the germline V gene are LGHNA and YSLEER. The CDR3 consists of 12 residues. The V end lost 4 bases, the J end lost 7 bases, and 10 bases lay between the germline ends.